This T cell receptor (beta chain) was recovered during a study of T-cell reconstitution after alpha-beta-depleted transplantation in children. Study conclusions and caveats: Counts and diversity of T cells one year after transplant came mostly from newly produced T cells. Reportedly, alpha-beta T cells present about two months post-transplant originated from several hundred expanded clones of graft origin. Where some patients showed high TCRbeta diversity at day 60, it came from recipient T cells and thymic progenitors that had survived.

The library targeted TCRbeta and was prepared with unique molecular identifiers. One entry per CDR3 protein results from TCRdb running MiXCR on the PCR reads. The data show more than 400,000 distinct CDR3 sequences, more than 9.5% seen once. V lost 6 bases to trimming and J lost 2 bases, with 13 bases between them. The CDR3 is 13 residues long. CDR1 and CDR2 (germline): DFQATT, SNEGSKA (reference sequence). A note on this clonotype: Its specificity is unknown.

The sample in question was PBMCs, mostly from graft donor cells, obtained 180 days after TCRalphabeta/CD19-depleted stem cell transplant. The chain recombines TRBV20-1 with TRBJ2-5; the D is unclear. The receptor was derived from a female patient aged 2-15 years who had a stem cell transplant for aplastic anemia, so the T cells may come from the graft donor. The CDR3 nucleotides read TGCAGTGCGAAGAAGACCAGACAAGAGACCCAGTACTTC. It specifies CSAKKTRQETQYF.